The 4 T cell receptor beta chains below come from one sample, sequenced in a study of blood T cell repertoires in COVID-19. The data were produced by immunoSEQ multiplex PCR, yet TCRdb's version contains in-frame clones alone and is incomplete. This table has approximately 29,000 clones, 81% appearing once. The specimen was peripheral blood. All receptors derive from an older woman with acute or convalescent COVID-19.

The DNA for the CDR3 is TGTGCCAGCACTAAAGACAGGGGTGGCACCGGGGAGCTGTTTTTT. It specifies CASTKDRGGTGELFF. The chain couples TRBV2 to TRBJ2-2; 8 bases are shared with TRBD1. V dropped 7 bases and J dropped 4; count of bases not matched to a gene: 8. CDR1 and CDR2 (germline): SNHLY, FYNNEI. This CDR3 is 15 amino acids long.

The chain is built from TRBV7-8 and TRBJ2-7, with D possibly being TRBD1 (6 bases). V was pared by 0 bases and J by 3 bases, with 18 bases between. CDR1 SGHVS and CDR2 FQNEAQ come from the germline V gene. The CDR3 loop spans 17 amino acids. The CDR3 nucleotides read TGTGCCAGCAGCTTAGCCCAAGTGGCAGGGGCTGTCTACGAGCAGTACTTC. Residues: CASSLAQVAGAVYEQYF.

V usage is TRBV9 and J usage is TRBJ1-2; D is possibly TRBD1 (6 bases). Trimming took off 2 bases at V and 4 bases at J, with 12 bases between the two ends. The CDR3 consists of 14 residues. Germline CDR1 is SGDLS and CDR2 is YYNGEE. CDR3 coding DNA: TGTGCCAGCAGCGTGACGGACAGAACCTATGGCTACACCTTC. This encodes CASSVTDRTYGYTF.

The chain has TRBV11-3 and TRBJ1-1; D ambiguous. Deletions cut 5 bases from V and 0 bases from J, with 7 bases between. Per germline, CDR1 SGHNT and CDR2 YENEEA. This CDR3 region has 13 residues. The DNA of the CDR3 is TGTGCCAGCAGCAGGAGAGTGAACACTGAAGCTTTCTTT. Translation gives CASSRRVNTEAFF.